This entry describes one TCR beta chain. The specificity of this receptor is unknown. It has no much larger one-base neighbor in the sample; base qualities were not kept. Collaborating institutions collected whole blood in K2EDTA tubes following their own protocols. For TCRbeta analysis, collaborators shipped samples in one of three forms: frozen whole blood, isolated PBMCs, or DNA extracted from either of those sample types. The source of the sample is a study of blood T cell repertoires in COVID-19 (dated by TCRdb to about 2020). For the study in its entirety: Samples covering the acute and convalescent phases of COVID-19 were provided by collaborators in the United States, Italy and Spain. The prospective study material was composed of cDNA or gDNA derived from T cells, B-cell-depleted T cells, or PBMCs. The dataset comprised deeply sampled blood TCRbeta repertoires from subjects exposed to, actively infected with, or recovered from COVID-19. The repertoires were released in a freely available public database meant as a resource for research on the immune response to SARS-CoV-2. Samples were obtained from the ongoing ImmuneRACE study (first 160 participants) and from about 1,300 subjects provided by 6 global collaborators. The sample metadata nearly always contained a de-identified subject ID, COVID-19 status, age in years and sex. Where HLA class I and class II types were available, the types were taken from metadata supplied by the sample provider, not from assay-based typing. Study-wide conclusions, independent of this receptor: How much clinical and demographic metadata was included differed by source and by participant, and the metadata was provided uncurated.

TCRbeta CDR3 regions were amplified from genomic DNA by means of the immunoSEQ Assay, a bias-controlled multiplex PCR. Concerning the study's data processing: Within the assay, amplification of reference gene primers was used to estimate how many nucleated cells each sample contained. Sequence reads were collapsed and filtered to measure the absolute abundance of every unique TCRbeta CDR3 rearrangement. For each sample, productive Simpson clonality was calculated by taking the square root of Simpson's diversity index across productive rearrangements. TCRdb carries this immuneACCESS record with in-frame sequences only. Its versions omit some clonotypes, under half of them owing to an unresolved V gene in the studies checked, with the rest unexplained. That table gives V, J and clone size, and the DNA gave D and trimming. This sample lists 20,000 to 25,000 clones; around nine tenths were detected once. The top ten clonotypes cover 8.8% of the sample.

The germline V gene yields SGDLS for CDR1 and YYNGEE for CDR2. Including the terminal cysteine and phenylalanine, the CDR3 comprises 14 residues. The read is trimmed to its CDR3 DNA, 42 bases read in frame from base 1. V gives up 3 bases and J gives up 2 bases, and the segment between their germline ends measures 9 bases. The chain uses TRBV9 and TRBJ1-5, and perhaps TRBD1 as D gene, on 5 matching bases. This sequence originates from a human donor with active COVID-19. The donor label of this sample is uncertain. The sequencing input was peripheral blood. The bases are TGTGCCAGCAGCGATGGGGGGGGCAATCAGCCCCAGCATTTT. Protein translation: CASSDGGGNQPQHF.